This T cell receptor (beta chain) appears in the sequencing data of a study of blood T cell repertoires in COVID-19. Across the whole study: Material from acute and convalescent COVID-19 was sourced from the United States, Italy and Spain. The analysed material was cDNA or gDNA that came from T cells, B-cell-depleted T cells, or PBMCs.

Between the trimmed V and J ends, which lost 5 bases and 5 bases, there was a span of 9 bases. This CDR3 contains 12 residues. Germline V lookup: CDR1 LNHDA, CDR2 SQIVND (reference sequence). Per the original methods: From reference gene primer amplification, estimates of nucleated cell counts were derived. The data were produced by immunoSEQ multiplex PCR, yet TCRdb's version contains in-frame clones alone and is incomplete. The DNA gave D and trimming, while V, J and clone size come from that table. The profile covers around 65,000 clones, with roughly 80% appearing a single time and roughly 16% taken by the ten largest.

This clonotype was sampled from a man older than 75 with active COVID-19. The chain links TRBV19 to TRBJ1-1; TRBD1 is a possible D gene (5 bases). Material: peripheral blood. Written as DNA, the CDR3 is TGTGCCAGTAGTCGGACACGGACTGAAGCTTTCTTT. Encoded protein: CASSRTRTEAFF.